Listed below are T cell receptor beta chains from one sample, sequenced in a study of vaccination and CD4 T cells after COVID-19. A single record per CDR3 protein comes from TCRdb applying MiXCR to the PCR reads. Of under 20,000 distinct CDR3 sequences in the sample, approximately 50% are singletons; the top ten hold about 14%. No antigen is known for these receptors. Sequenced: cultured CD4+ T cells from blood. The receptors were sampled from a human donor with COVID-19. The CDR3 runs from the conserved cysteine through the conserved F or W. A D gene is named only where the DNA matches it firmly. Clone size is stated in some rows and not others, as once, few, many or a class when expanded.

v_call	clone_size	d_call	j_call	cdr3_nt	cdr3_aa
TRBV20-1	few	.	TRBJ1-1	TGCAGTGCTAGGTGGGGTGGCACTGAAGCTTTCTTT	CSARWGGTEAFF
TRBV15	.	.	TRBJ1-6	TGTGCCACCAGCGACGGGTATGGTAATTCACCCCTCCACTTT	CATSDGYGNSPLHF
TRBV19	few	.	TRBJ1-5	TGTGCCAGCCGATCGGGGGGACGAGCCCAGCATTTT	CASRSGGRAQHF
TRBV20-1	.	.	TRBJ2-5	TGCAGTGCTAGACCGGGTAAAGAGACCCAGTACTTC	CSARPGKETQYF
TRBV20-1	few	.	TRBJ1-1	TGCAGTGCTAGAGCATTGGGGGGCGTTAATTCCGGCACTGAAGCTTTCTTT	CSARALGGVNSGTEAFF
TRBV10-3	.	.	TRBJ2-2	TGTGCCATCAGTGGACAGGATCGTGGCACCGGGGAGCTGTTTTTT	CAISGQDRGTGELFF
TRBV20-1	.	TRBD1	TRBJ1-3	TGCAGTGCTAGAGCGACAGGGTTTGGGTCTGGAAACACCATATATTTT	CSARATGFGSGNTIYF
TRBV25-1	.	.	TRBJ2-2	TGTGCCAGCAGACTTGTCGGGGAGCTGTTTTTT	CASRLVGELFF
TRBV19	.	TRBD1	TRBJ1-6	TGTGCCAGTAGTATAGATTCCCGGACAGGGACCTTTTTTGACCTCCACTTT	CASSIDSRTGTFFDLHF
TRBV5-1	.	TRBD1	TRBJ2-3	TGCGCCAGCAGTGAGGGGGCACCAAGCACAGATACGCAGTATTTT	CASSEGAPSTDTQYF
TRBV5-4	.	.	TRBJ2-1	TGTGCCAGCAGTCGATCGAGCTCCTACAATGAGCAGTTCTTC	CASSRSSSYNEQFF
TRBV12-3/TRBV12-4	.	.	TRBJ2-5	TGTGCCAGCAGTTTATTGCGTTGGGAGGCCCAGTACTTC	CASSLLRWEAQYF
TRBV6-1	once	.	TRBJ1-2	TGTGCCAGCAGGGTGGACGGTAACTATGGCTACACCTTC	CASRVDGNYGYTF
TRBV24-1	few	.	TRBJ2-3	TGTGCCACCAGAGACGCTAGCACAGATACGCAGTATTTT	CATRDASTDTQYF
TRBV19	.	.	TRBJ2-3	TGTGCCAGTACACCAGGGCCCGGAAACACAGATACGCAGTATTTT	CASTPGPGNTDTQYF
TRBV2	.	.	TRBJ2-4	TGTGCCAGCAGAAGCCCAGACAAAAACATTCAGTACTTC	CASRSPDKNIQYF
TRBV2	.	.	TRBJ2-5	TGTGCCAGCAGCTACTTCGTCCAAGAGACCCAGTACTTC	CASSYFVQETQYF
TRBV7-2	.	.	TRBJ1-4	TGTGCCAGCAGCTTAGCTTCAGGCACTAATGAAAAACTGTTTTTT	CASSLASGTNEKLFF
TRBV11-2	.	TRBD2	TRBJ2-5	TGTGCCAGCAGCTCCCCCGGTAGCGGGGAGGAGACCCAGTACTTC	CASSSPGSGEETQYF
TRBV5-1	.	TRBD1	TRBJ2-2	TGCGCCAGCACTCCGGGACAGGGAAGCACCGGGGAGCTGTTTTTT	CASTPGQGSTGELFF
TRBV7-8	.	TRBD2	TRBJ2-3	TGTGCCAGCAGCTCCCCCACGGGGGGGCCAGATACGCAGTATTTT	CASSSPTGGPDTQYF
TRBV2	.	TRBD1	TRBJ1-6	TGTGCCAGCAGTGCGAGGGACAGGGACTCACCCCTCCACTTT	CASSARDRDSPLHF
TRBV19	few	TRBD2	TRBJ2-3	TGTGCCAGTAGTACAGGGACTAGCGGGGGGCGGGATACGCAGTATTTT	CASSTGTSGGRDTQYF
TRBV20-1	.	.	TRBJ2-7	TGCAGTGCTAGAGGCCCTATAAGGGAGCAACAGTACTTC	CSARGPIREQQYF
TRBV20-1	few	.	TRBJ2-7	TGCAGTGCGGAATCAGGACGCCGCTCCTACGAGCAGTACTTC	CSAESGRRSYEQYF
TRBV5-4	.	.	TRBJ2-5	TGTGCCAGCAGCCCCGCGGGCAGGGGAACCGAGACCCAGTACTTC	CASSPAGRGTETQYF
TRBV6-2/TRBV6-3	few	.	TRBJ1-2	TGTGCCAGCAGTTACGCTCCCACAGGGATCGAAGGCTACACCTTC	CASSYAPTGIEGYTF
TRBV10-2	few	TRBD1	TRBJ1-1	TGCGCCAGCAGGGACGGGACAGGGATTACTGAAGCTTTCTTT	CASRDGTGITEAFF
TRBV2	.	.	TRBJ1-2	TGTGCCAGCAGAGATGACAGGAATGGCTACACCTTC	CASRDDRNGYTF
TRBV5-1	few	.	TRBJ2-3	TGCGCCAGCAGCGGGCACGTGGGTGATACGCAGTATTTT	CASSGHVGDTQYF
TRBV11-2	.	.	TRBJ1-1	TGTGCCAGCAGCCCCAGACTCTACACTGAAGCTTTCTTT	CASSPRLYTEAFF
TRBV27	few	TRBD2	TRBJ2-2	TGTGCCAGCAGATTAGCGGGGGGGCCGACCGGGGAGCTGTTTTTT	CASRLAGGPTGELFF
TRBV11-2	.	.	TRBJ1-6	TGTGCCAGCACGATAGGGTCTTCACCCCTCCACTTT	CASTIGSSPLHF
TRBV7-9	.	.	TRBJ2-2	TGTGCCAGCAGCTTAGCCAGCGGCACCGGGGAGCTGTTTTTT	CASSLASGTGELFF
TRBV7-2	.	.	TRBJ2-3	TGTGCCAGCGGATCGGCAGATACGCAGTATTTT	CASGSADTQYF
TRBV29-1	once	.	TRBJ1-2	TGCAGCGTGAGGGGTTCCCATGGCTACACCTTC	CSVRGSHGYTF
TRBV12-3/TRBV12-4	few	TRBD1	TRBJ1-2	TGTGCCAGCAGACTAGGGGGCGCAAGCTATGGCTACACCTTC	CASRLGGASYGYTF
TRBV6-1	few	TRBD1	TRBJ1-1	TGTGCCAGCCACTGGACAGGGGGCACTGAAGCTTTCTTT	CASHWTGGTEAFF
TRBV18	.	TRBD2	TRBJ2-3	TGTGCCAGCTCACCCGTTAAGGCGGGGGGGCCCACAGATACGCAGTATTTT	CASSPVKAGGPTDTQYF
TRBV20-1	.	TRBD1	TRBJ1-5	TGCAGTGCTAGGATTGGGACAGGGTGGCAGCCCCAGCATTTT	CSARIGTGWQPQHF
TRBV4-2	.	.	TRBJ1-6	TGTGCCAGCAGCCGGGCCCAGGACCATAATTCACCCCTCCACTTT	CASSRAQDHNSPLHF
TRBV5-1	.	TRBD2	TRBJ2-5	TGCGCCAGCAGCCTGTCCCTAGCGGGTAAAGAGACCCAGTACTTC	CASSLSLAGKETQYF
TRBV7-8	few	TRBD1	TRBJ2-6	TGTGCCAGCAGCTTAGGGGGACAGGGTTCTGCCTCTGGGGCCAACGTCCTGACTTTC	CASSLGGQGSASGANVLTF
TRBV6-2/TRBV6-3	few	.	TRBJ2-3	TGTGCCAGCGGTAACACAGATACGCAGTATTTT	CASGNTDTQYF
TRBV6-1	.	.	TRBJ2-6	TGTGCCAGCAGTGAAGCCTCAGGGTTTTTCGGGGCTGGGGCCAACGTCCTGACTTTC	CASSEASGFFGAGANVLTF
TRBV10-2	.	.	TRBJ1-1	TGCGCCAGCAGTGATTTCTTAGTGGCTCTCACTGAAGCTTTCTTT	CASSDFLVALTEAFF
TRBV15	few	.	TRBJ1-5	TGTGCCACCAGCAGAGGGGGCAGGGATCAGCCCCAGCATTTT	CATSRGGRDQPQHF
TRBV18	.	TRBD1	TRBJ1-1	TGTGCCAGCTCACCCGGACAGGAAAACACTGAAGCTTTCTTT	CASSPGQENTEAFF
TRBV27	medium-sized	.	TRBJ1-2	TGTGCCAGCAGTCCCGGCGGGGAAAGCTACACCTTC	CASSPGGESYTF
TRBV7-9	.	TRBD2	TRBJ2-5	TGTGCCAGCAGCTTCCGGGACTATCAGCAAGAGACCCAGTACTTC	CASSFRDYQQETQYF